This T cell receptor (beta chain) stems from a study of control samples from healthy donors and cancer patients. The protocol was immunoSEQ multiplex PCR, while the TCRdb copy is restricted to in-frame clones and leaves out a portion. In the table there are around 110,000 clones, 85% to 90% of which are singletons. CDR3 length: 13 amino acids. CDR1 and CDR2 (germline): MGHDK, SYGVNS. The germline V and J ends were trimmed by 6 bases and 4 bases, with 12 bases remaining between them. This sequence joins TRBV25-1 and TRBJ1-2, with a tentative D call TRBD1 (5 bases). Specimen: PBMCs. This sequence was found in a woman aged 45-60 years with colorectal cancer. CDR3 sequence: CASSNTGLYGYTF. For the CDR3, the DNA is TGTGCCAGCAGCAACACAGGACTCTATGGCTACACCTTC.